The T cell receptor (beta chain) described here comes from a study of blood T cell repertoires in COVID-19. Study background: The origin of the acute and convalescent COVID-19 samples was the United States, Italy and Spain. T cells, B-cell-depleted T cells, or PBMCs supplied cDNA or gDNA.

The V and J ends lost 4 bases and 2 bases respectively, with 6 bases between them. This CDR3 comprises 13 residues. CDR1 is MNHEY, CDR2 SVGAGI, per germline. Per the original data handling: Nucleated cell counts were estimated from reference gene primer amplification. Sequencing used immunoSEQ multiplex PCR; TCRdb keeps in-frame clones, though not all of them. V and J calls and clone size are as listed in that table; D and trimming were resolved from the DNA. Among fewer than 200,000 clones listed, 80% to 90% were seen once. In this sample, this clone turned up a few times. The chain is built from TRBV6-5 and TRBJ1-5, with D hard to call. The clonotype comes from a man between 35 and 55 years old who had recovered from COVID-19. The material sequenced was peripheral blood. CDR3 sequence reads: CASSWRGNQPQHF. The CDR3 coding sequence is TGTGCCAGCAGTTGGAGGGGCAATCAGCCCCAGCATTTT.